This paragraph reports one TCR beta chain. This entry belongs to a study of cytomegalovirus exposure and HLA in healthy donors. The CDR3 is made up of 15 amino acids. CDR1 SGHNT and CDR2 YENEEA come from the germline V gene. J was trimmed by 8 bases and V by 1 base; bases with no gene match: 8. PCR involved 60 Vbeta and 13 Jbeta primers. The protocol was immunoSEQ multiplex PCR, while the TCRdb copy is restricted to in-frame clones and leaves out a portion. The data contain about 130,000 clones, under 85% of them seen just once; the ten biggest clones take up approximately 6%. This clonotype originated in a woman aged 45 to 65 in good health and CMV-seropositive. The chain has TRBV11-3 and TRBJ2-5, with 9 bases fitting TRBD1. The material sequenced was PBMCs. This CDR3 reads CASSLAGGQGVTQYF. The CDR3 DNA sequence: TGTGCCAGCAGCTTAGCGGGGGGACAGGGTGTTACCCAGTACTTC.